The 27 T cell receptor beta chains below come from one sample, sequenced in a study of human T cells and chemical hapten exposure. As to time point: patch test 3, about 24 weeks after DPC sensitization. As for treatment: therapeutic diphenylcyclopropenone sensitization with weekly scalp DPC. Each CDR3 protein is one row after TCRdb ran MiXCR on the RACE reads. The table includes 90,000 to 140,000 distinct CDR3 sequences, 34% detected once. This specimen was whole blood, taken in connection with sensitization to the hapten diphenylcyclopropenone (DPC). The receptors were gathered from a man aged 35 to 55 with alopecia areata. Some clones in this sample may be carry-over from other donors' samples.

The chain uses TRBV29-1 and TRBJ1-2; D is ambiguous. The CDR3 totals 12 residues. Germline CDR1 and CDR2: SQVTM and ANQGSEA. Deletions cut 3 bases from V and 8 bases from J, with 13 bases between. The CDR3 nucleotides read TGCAGCGTTGACACATTATCTAAGGGCTACACCTTC. Amino acids: CSVDTLSKGYTF.

The chain has TRBV27 and TRBJ1-5; D is perhaps TRBD1 (6 bases). CDR1 MNHEY and CDR2 SMNVEV come from the germline V gene (reference sequence). Trimming took 0 bases from V and 7 from J, leaving 7 bases between them. The CDR3 totals 13 residues. CDR3 sequence: CASSLSGGQPQHF. The CDR3 region has the DNA TGTGCCAGCAGTTTATCAGGGGGACAGCCCCAGCATTTT.

The chain has TRBV5-1 and TRBJ2-3; D remains ambiguous. V lost 3 bases and J 3 bases, leaving 8 bases between the germline ends. The germline V gene encodes CDR1 SGHRS and CDR2 YFSETQ. CDR3 length: 13 residues. The CDR3 nucleotides are TGCGCCAGCAGCTCGTACAGAACAGATACGCAGTATTTT. It yields the protein CASSSYRTDTQYF.

This rearrangement joins TRBV7-2 to TRBJ1-5; TRBD1 agrees at 8 bases. Germline assignment: CDR1 SGHTA and CDR2 FQGNSA. The junction had 3 bases not matched to a gene; V was cut back by 4 bases and J by 7 bases. The CDR3 runs 13 residues. CDR3 DNA sequence: TGTGCCAGCAGCTACAGGGGGGAACAGCCCCAGCATTTT. Translated: CASSYRGEQPQHF.

The CDR3, as DNA: TGTGCCATCAGTGCCATCTCTTCCCCAGGATCTTATACGCAGTATTTT. Translation: CAISAISSPGSYTQYF. This chain joins TRBV10-3 and TRBJ2-3; the D is unclear. This CDR3 comprises 16 residues. V was shortened by 4 bases and J by 7 bases, with 21 bases between the two germline ends. CDR1 is ENHRY and CDR2 is SYGVKD in the germline V gene.

The J gene is TRBJ2-1, the V gene TRBV7-9; D perhaps matches TRBD2 (6 bases). Germline loops: CDR1 SEHNR, CDR2 FQNEAQ (reference sequence). The CDR3 has 14 amino acids. V shed 1 base and J shed 4 bases, with 8 bases lying between them. The DNA of the CDR3 is TGTGCCAGCAGCTTAGGTAGCGGTTACAATGAGCAGTTCTTC. Protein sequence: CASSLGSGYNEQFF.

The chain carries TRBV7-2 and TRBJ2-3; the D is unclear. Trimming removed 1 base at V and 8 bases at J, with 13 bases between. CDR3 length equals 14 residues. Per the germline V gene, CDR1 is SGHTA and CDR2 is FQGNSA. In DNA, the CDR3 is TGTGCCAGCAGCTTAGATTGGACGGACGTTACGCAGTATTTT. This encodes CASSLDWTDVTQYF.

V usage is TRBV6-6 and J usage is TRBJ1-5; 10 bases match TRBD1. Germline CDR1 is MNHNY and CDR2 is SVGAGI (reference sequence). Losses at the gene ends were 0 bases for V and 2 bases for J; bases not matched to a gene: 1. This CDR3 is 16 amino acids long. The CDR3 loop is CASSYSGTGGNQPQHF. CDR3 in DNA: TGTGCCAGCAGTTACTCCGGGACAGGGGGCAATCAGCCCCAGCATTTT.

The J gene is TRBJ2-1, the V gene TRBV12-3 or TRBV12-4; 10 nucleotides align to TRBD2. The CDR3 has 16 residues. V gave up 4 bases and J gave up 0 bases; unmatched junction bases: 3. The CDR3 loop is CASSSASGSSYNEQFF. The CDR3 DNA sequence: TGTGCCAGCAGTTCCGCTAGCGGGAGCTCCTACAATGAGCAGTTCTTC.

Only a few counts were recorded for this clonotype. The rearrangement uses TRBV7-2 and TRBJ1-1; D is undetermined. The CDR3 is 13 residues long. Germline assignment: CDR1 SGHTA and CDR2 FQGNSA. The V and J ends lost 4 bases and 5 bases respectively, with 11 bases between them. The CDR3 DNA reads TGTGCCAGCAGCTCCTTGCCGGGTACTGAAGCTTTCTTT. Protein sequence: CASSSLPGTEAFF.

The chain carries TRBV23-1 and TRBJ2-7, with D unresolved. TRBV23-1 is placed among ORFs of uncertain function. The length of the CDR3 is 16 residues. The V end was cut by 0 bases, the J end by 3 bases, with 15 bases between. The chain's CDR3 is CASSQSSQKVLYEQYV. The CDR3 bases are TGCGCCAGCAGTCAATCGTCACAGAAAGTCCTCTACGAGCAGTACGTC.

The chain carries TRBV24-1 and TRBJ2-3; 10 nucleotides match TRBD1. The germline V gene encodes CDR1 KGHDR and CDR2 SFDVKD. V shed 4 bases, J shed 9 bases, and the junction held 6 bases outside the gene matches. The CDR3 extends over 14 amino acids. The CDR3, as DNA: TGTGCCACCAGTGACCGCGACAGGGGGCGGACGCAGTATTTT. It encodes CATSDRDRGRTQYF.

The genes are TRBV5-1 and TRBJ2-7; no clear D. Trimming removed 1 base at V and 3 bases at J, with 8 bases between. The CDR3 totals 13 residues. In germline, CDR1 is SGHRS, CDR2 YFSETQ. The CDR3 coding sequence is TGCGCCAGCAGCTTGAGGCCGAACTACGAGCAGTACTTC. It codes for CASSLRPNYEQYF.

There are a few counts of this clonotype. The rearrangement uses TRBV6-2 or TRBV6-3 and TRBJ2-1; D is possibly TRBD2 (6 bases). Germline CDR1 and CDR2: MNHEY and SVGEGT. The V end lost 5 bases, the J end lost 1 base, and 9 bases lay between the germline ends. This CDR3 has 14 amino acids. CDR3 DNA: TGTGCCAGCAGTCGGGACTTATCCTACAATGAGCAGTTCTTC. It yields the protein CASSRDLSYNEQFF.

This chain joins TRBV29-1 and TRBJ2-3; D is perhaps TRBD1 or TRBD2 (5 bases each). Between the trimmed V and J ends, which lost 2 bases and 5 bases, there was a span of 14 bases. Per germline, CDR1 SQVTM and CDR2 ANQGSEA. This CDR3 contains 14 residues. In DNA, the CDR3 is TGCAGCGTTGAAAAAGGGACCCAGGGAGATACGCAGTATTTT. Protein: CSVEKGTQGDTQYF.

J is TRBJ1-5 and V is TRBV29-1; maybe TRBD1 (6 bases). The CDR3 extends over 13 amino acids. Germline-derived CDR1 and CDR2 are SQVTM and ANQGSEA. The V end was cut by 7 bases, the J end by 3 bases, with 13 bases between. The CDR3 DNA is TGCAGCGCAACCACAGGGAACAATCAGCCCCAGCATTTT. Its translation is CSATTGNNQPQHF.

J is TRBJ2-7 and V is TRBV18, with D unclear. CDR1 and CDR2 (germline): KGHSH, LQKENI. The CDR3 spans 15 residues. Trimming cost V 6 bases and J 0 bases, with 15 bases left between them. CDR3 region: CASSTARGRSYEQYV. CDR3 bases: TGTGCCAGCTCCACCGCCAGAGGCCGCTCCTACGAGCAGTACGTC.

The rearrangement uses TRBV5-5 and TRBJ2-5; 7 nucleotides agree with TRBD1. The CDR3 is 15 amino acids. V was pared by 0 bases and J by 5 bases, with 7 bases of the junction left unmatched. Germline values: CDR1 SGHKS, CDR2 YYEKEE (reference sequence). CDR3 sequence: CASSLEATGTETQYF. CDR3 bases: TGTGCCAGCAGCTTGGAGGCGACAGGGACGGAGACCCAGTACTTC.

The chain links TRBV7-2 to TRBJ1-1; TRBD1 is a possible D gene (6 bases). CDR3 length: 14 residues. Trimming left V 3 bases short and J 3 bases short, with 11 bases between. Germline V CDR1 and CDR2: SGHTA, FQGNSA. The CDR3 sequence: CASSFSGVDTEAFF. The CDR3 nucleotides read TGTGCCAGCAGCTTTTCAGGGGTCGACACTGAAGCTTTCTTT.

J is TRBJ2-5 and V is TRBV28; the D is unclear. The CDR3 covers 14 residues. V lost 2 bases, J lost 1 base, and 8 bases lay in between. Per the germline V gene, CDR1 is MDHEN and CDR2 is SYDVKM. The CDR3 sequence: CASSLVYPQETQYF. CDR3 sequence (DNA): TGTGCCAGCAGTTTAGTTTATCCCCAAGAGACCCAGTACTTC.

The V call is TRBV6-2 or TRBV6-3, the J call TRBJ2-4; 15 bases are shared with TRBD2. Looked up from germline, CDR1 is MNHEY and CDR2 is SVGEGT. CDR3 size: 16 residues. The V and J ends lost 6 bases and 1 base, in that order; junction bases with no gene match: 1. The DNA of the CDR3 is TGTGCCAGCAGAGGACTAGCGGGAGGGGCCAAAAACATTCAGTACTTC. Residues: CASRGLAGGAKNIQYF.

The V call is TRBV5-1, the J call TRBJ2-3, with 10 bases matching TRBD2. The trim removed 2 bases at V and 1 base at J, leaving 10 bases unmatched. This CDR3 is built from 18 residues. Germline CDR1 is SGHRS and CDR2 is YFSETQ. The CDR3: CASSFSPSGRAGTDTQYF. The CDR3 nucleotides are TGCGCCAGCAGCTTTTCACCCAGCGGGAGGGCCGGCACAGATACGCAGTATTTT. The whole variable domain, filled in from reference TRBV5-1 and TRBJ2-3, reads KAGVTQTPRYLIKTRGQQVTLSCSPISGHRSVSWYQQTPGQGLQFLFEYFSETQRNKGNFPGRFSGRQFSNSRSEMNVSTLELGDSALYLCASSFSPSGRAGTDTQYFGPGTRLTVL.

The chain has TRBV4-3 and TRBJ2-3; 12 nucleotides align to TRBD1. V dropped 2 bases and J dropped 5; count of bases not matched to a gene: 5. The germline CDR1 and CDR2 sequences are LGHNA and YSLEER. The CDR3 consists of 16 residues. The CDR3 sequence is CASSQWDRGREDTQYF. The CDR3 DNA reads TGCGCCAGCAGCCAATGGGACAGGGGGCGGGAAGATACGCAGTATTTT.

This clonotype is deemed medium-sized. DNA of the CDR3: TGTGCCTGGAGTCCAGGACAGGGGGCAGCCTATGGCTACACCTTC. It codes for CAWSPGQGAAYGYTF. The chain uses TRBV30 and TRBJ1-2, with 11 bases fitting TRBD1. V shed 2 bases and J 4 bases; nucleotides not matched to a gene: 6. This CDR3 region has 15 residues. CDR1 is GTSNPN, CDR2 SVGIG, per germline (reference sequence).

The chain is built from TRBV12-3 or TRBV12-4 and TRBJ2-1; D is unclear. V lost 2 bases and J 9 bases, leaving 5 bases between the germline ends. There are 11 residues in the CDR3. CDR3 coding DNA: TGTGCCAGCAGTTTATTAGGTGAGCAGTTCTTC. Amino acid sequence: CASSLLGEQFF.

The chain links TRBV20-1 to TRBJ2-1; D may be TRBD1 (6 bases). Germline V gene lookup returns CDR1 DFQATT and CDR2 SNEGSKA (reference sequence). Trimming took off 3 bases at V and 7 bases at J, with 16 bases between the two ends. CDR3 length: 14 amino acids. CDR3 bases: TGCAGTGCTAGTACCGGGACAAGCTTTAATGAGCAGTTCTTC. Amino acid sequence: CSASTGTSFNEQFF.

This chain links TRBV7-3 with TRBJ2-6; 7 bases align to TRBD1. From germline, CDR1 is SGHTA and CDR2 FQGTGA. The CDR3 length is 17 residues. The V segment lost 4 bases and the J segment 0 bases; nucleotides outside the gene matches: 6. In DNA, the CDR3 is TGTGCCAGCAGCTCCGGACAGGCCAGCTCTGGGGCCAACGTCCTGACTTTC. This encodes CASSSGQASSGANVLTF.